The next 14 T cell receptor beta chains were all read from a single sample in a study of cytomegalovirus exposure and HLA in healthy donors. Primers included in the PCR were 60 Vbeta and 13 Jbeta primers. The repertoire was sequenced with immunoSEQ multiplex PCR; TCRdb's copy has only in-frame clones and lacks some. Here the sample spans some 160,000 clones, 68% being singletons. The source material was PBMCs. The receptors stem from a man aged 55 to 69 in good health and CMV-seronegative.

J is TRBJ2-2 and V is TRBV5-1, with 10 bases identical to TRBD2. CDR3 length equals 17 residues. V shed 4 bases, J shed 6 bases, and the junction held 12 bases outside the gene matches. Germline V lookup: CDR1 SGHRS, CDR2 YFSETQ. The CDR3 region is CASSAAPSGSFSGELFF. The CDR3 DNA sequence: TGCGCCAGCAGCGCCGCCCCTAGCGGGAGTTTTTCCGGGGAGCTGTTTTTT.

The genes are TRBV30 and TRBJ1-1; weak D call: TRBD1 (5 bases). Deletions cut 3 bases from V and 1 base from J, with 15 bases between. From germline, CDR1 is GTSNPN and CDR2 SVGIG (reference sequence). The CDR3 is 15 residues long. CDR3 nucleotide sequence: TGTGCCTGGAGAGAATGGGGGGGTGGGAACACTGAAGCTTTCTTT. As protein: CAWREWGGGNTEAFF. Full variable domain (outside the CDR3, taken from reference TRBV30 and TRBJ1-1): SQTIHQWPATLVQPVGSPLSLECTVEGTSNPNLYWYRQAAGRGLQLLFYSVGIGQISSEVPQNLSASRPQDRQFILSSKKLLLSDSGFYLCAWREWGGGNTEAFFGQGTRLTVV.

The V and J genes are TRBV7-8 and TRBJ1-1; 7 bases fit TRBD1. This CDR3 is built from 17 residues. Germline CDR1 SGHVS, CDR2 FQNEAQ. The V gene end was trimmed by 0 bases and the J gene end by 3 bases; junction bases not matched to a gene: 10. The CDR3 loop reads CASSLAGEGGLDTEAFF. The CDR3 region has the DNA TGTGCCAGCAGCTTAGCGGGAGAAGGGGGCTTAGACACTGAAGCTTTCTTT.

This clone was recorded a few times. The chain uses TRBV5-5 and TRBJ1-4; D might be TRBD1 (5 bases). Germline CDR1 SGHKS, CDR2 YYEKEE (reference sequence). Trimming pared 7 bases from V and 3 bases from J, leaving 7 bases between. The CDR3 has 12 residues. The CDR3 reads CASVGPNEKLFF. In nucleotides, the CDR3 is TGTGCCAGCGTGGGGCCTAATGAAAAACTGTTTTTT.

The chain links TRBV25-1 to TRBJ2-3; perhaps TRBD1 as D (6 bases). The length of the CDR3 is 15 residues. CDR1 MGHDK and CDR2 SYGVNS come from the germline V gene. Trimming pared 5 bases from V and 4 bases from J, leaving 16 bases between. In nucleotides, the CDR3 is TGTGCCAGCAGTCCGGGACCCGAGGGGGCAGATACGCAGTATTTT. Amino acid sequence: CASSPGPEGADTQYF. The full variable domain, in which reference TRBV25-1 and TRBJ2-3 provide the parts outside the CDR3, is EADIYQTPRYLVIGTGKKITLECSQTMGHDKMYWYQQDPGMELHLIHYSYGVNSTEKGDLSSESTVSRIRTEHFPLTLESARPSHTSQYLCASSPGPEGADTQYFGPGTRLTVL.

This rearrangement joins TRBV5-4 to TRBJ1-5, with D perhaps matching TRBD1 (5 bases). The V end lost 1 base, the J end lost 4 bases, and 9 bases lay between the germline ends. Germline V gives CDR1 SGHNT, CDR2 YYREEE (reference sequence). There are 14 residues in the CDR3. The CDR3 loop reads CASSLKGENQPQHF. CDR3 nucleotides: TGTGCCAGCAGCTTGAAAGGGGAAAATCAGCCCCAGCATTTT. The full variable domain, its missing parts supplied by reference TRBV5-4 and TRBJ1-5, is ETGVTQSPTHLIKTRGQQVTLRCSSQSGHNTVSWYQQALGQGPQFIFQYYREEENGRGNFPPRFSGLQFPNYSSELNVNALELDDSALYLCASSLKGENQPQHFGDGTRLSIL.

The rearrangement joins TRBV6-6 to TRBJ1-3; TRBD1 aligns across 9 bases. Per germline, CDR1 MNHNY and CDR2 SVGAGI (reference sequence). The J segment lost 4 bases and the V segment lost 2 bases, leaving 3 bases of the junction unmatched. The CDR3 has 15 residues. DNA of the CDR3: TGTGCCAGCAGTTACGCGGGACAGGGAGGAAACACCATATATTTT. Translation gives CASSYAGQGGNTIYF.

In this sample, this clone turned up a few times. This CDR3 reads CASSESGTALYEQYF. CDR3 nucleotides: TGTGCCAGCAGCGAATCCGGGACAGCGTTATACGAGCAGTACTTC. The chain links TRBV9 to TRBJ2-7; 7 bases agree with TRBD1. This CDR3 is built from 15 residues. The germline V gene has CDR1 SGDLS and CDR2 YYNGEE. J lost 4 bases, V lost 3 bases, and 10 bases had no gene match.

This clone has a handful of counts. This chain connects TRBV2 to TRBJ1-4; no firm D call. This CDR3 comprises 15 residues. Deletions cut 0 bases from V and 3 bases from J, with 8 bases between. Germline V gives CDR1 SNHLY, CDR2 FYNNEI. CDR3 nucleotides: TGTGCCAGCAGTGAAGCCGACACACCTAATGAAAAACTGTTTTTT. Its protein is CASSEADTPNEKLFF.

This clone was recorded only once. The V gene is TRBV30, the J gene TRBJ2-1; a weak D match, TRBD2 (5 bases). Per germline, CDR1 GTSNPN and CDR2 SVGIG (reference sequence). The CDR3 is made up of 19 amino acids. V gave up 3 bases and J gave up 0 bases, with 24 bases separating them. The chain's CDR3 is CAWRINRRTVQSSYNEQFF. In DNA form, the CDR3 reads TGTGCCTGGAGAATTAACCGCAGGACTGTCCAGAGCTCCTACAATGAGCAGTTCTTC.

This chain joins TRBV28 and TRBJ1-2; no definite D call. The CDR3 is made up of 14 amino acids. Germline CDR1 reads MDHEN; CDR2 reads SYDVKM. The V gene lost 2 bases and the J gene lost 4 bases, with 11 bases spanning the gap. In DNA form, the CDR3 reads TGTGCCAGCAGTTTAACTGCAGGTGTCTATGGCTACACCTTC. It yields the protein CASSLTAGVYGYTF.

V and J are TRBV5-6 and TRBJ2-7; D may be TRBD2 (6 bases). The CDR3 is 14 amino acids. V was clipped by 7 bases and J by 2 bases, with 16 bases between them. Germline V lookup: CDR1 SGHDT, CDR2 YYEEEE. The CDR3 sequence: CASVPRGLPYEQYF. The CDR3, as DNA: TGTGCCAGCGTTCCGAGGGGACTCCCCTACGAGCAGTACTTC.

The chain combines TRBV7-2 with TRBJ2-3; maybe TRBD2 (5 bases). The CDR3 is 14 residues long. V was trimmed by 2 bases and J by 4 bases, leaving 10 bases between them. Germline values: CDR1 SGHTA, CDR2 FQGNSA. This CDR3 reads CASSLLDGADTQYF. CDR3 DNA: TGTGCCAGCAGCTTACTAGACGGGGCAGATACGCAGTATTTT. Supplemented by reference TRBV7-2 and TRBJ2-3, the full variable domain reads GAGVSQSPSNKVTEKGKDVELRCDPISGHTALYWYRQSLGQGLEFLIYFQGNSAPDKSGLPSDRFSAERTGGSVSTLTIQRTQQEDSAVYLCASSLLDGADTQYFGPGTRLTVL.

With respect to this clone: At one end, the junction sequence differs from germline, possibly due to a read error. This sample includes further DNA sequences coding for the same CDR3. This sequence joins TRBV30 and TRBJ1-1; tentative D call: TRBD1 (6 bases). CDR3 length: 11 residues. Germline V lookup: CDR1 GTSNPN, CDR2 SVGIG (reference sequence). The CDR3 region has the DNA TGTGCCTGGAGCGGACAGACTGAGGCTTTCTTT. It translates to CAWSGQTEAFF.